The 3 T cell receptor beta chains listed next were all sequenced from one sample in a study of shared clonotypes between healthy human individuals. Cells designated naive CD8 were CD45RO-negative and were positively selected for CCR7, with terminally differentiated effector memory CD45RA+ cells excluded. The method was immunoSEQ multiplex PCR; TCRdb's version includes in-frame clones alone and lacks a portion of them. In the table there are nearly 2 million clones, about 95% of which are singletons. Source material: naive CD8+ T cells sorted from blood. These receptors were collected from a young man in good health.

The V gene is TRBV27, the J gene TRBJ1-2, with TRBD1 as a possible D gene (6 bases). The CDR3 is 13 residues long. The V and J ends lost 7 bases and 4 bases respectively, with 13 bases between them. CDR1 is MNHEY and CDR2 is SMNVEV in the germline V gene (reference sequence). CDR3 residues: CASTPGVGYGYTF. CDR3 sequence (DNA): TGTGCCAGCACTCCAGGGGTTGGCTATGGCTACACCTTC.

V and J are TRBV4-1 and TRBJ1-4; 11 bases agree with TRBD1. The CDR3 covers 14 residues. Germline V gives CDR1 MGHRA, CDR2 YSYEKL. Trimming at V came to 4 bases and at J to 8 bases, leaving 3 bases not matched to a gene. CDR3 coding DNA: TGCGCCAGCAGCCCCGGGACAGGGGGAGAAAAACTGTTTTTT. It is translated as CASSPGTGGEKLFF.

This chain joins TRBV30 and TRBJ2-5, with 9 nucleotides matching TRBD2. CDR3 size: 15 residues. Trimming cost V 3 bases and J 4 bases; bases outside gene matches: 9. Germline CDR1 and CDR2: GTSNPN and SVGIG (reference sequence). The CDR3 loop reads CAWSSLGLASETQYF. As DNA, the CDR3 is TGTGCCTGGAGCTCCCTGGGACTAGCATCAGAGACCCAGTACTTC.